This TCR beta chain was identified in a study of breast tumors, draining lymph nodes, adjacent tissues. TCRdb re-called the multiplex PCR reads through MiXCR, storing one row per CDR3 protein. The sample consists of about 140,000 distinct CDR3 sequences, less than 35% of them appearing once. Trimming took off 4 bases at V and 2 bases at J, with 6 bases between the two ends. CDR1 and CDR2 (germline): KGHSH, LQKENI. The CDR3 runs 13 residues. There are many counts of this clonotype. Axillary draining lymph nodes of breast cancer patients supplied the node samples. The gene calls are TRBV18 and TRBJ1-3; D remains ambiguous. The receptor comes from a female donor with breast cancer. Some clones in this sample may be carry-over from other donors' samples. Sequenced sample: axillary lymph node tissue. Here the CDR3 DNA reads TGTGCCAGCTCACAGGGCCCTGGAAACACCATATATTTT. Protein sequence: CASSQGPGNTIYF.